The 32 T cell receptor beta chains below all came from one sample that was sequenced in a study of OX40 agonist ivuxolimab in advanced cancers. Measured with immunoSEQ multiplex PCR; TCRdb has only the in-frame clones, and not every one. This sample carries tens of thousands of clones, about 80% of them seen once, and the ten largest clones take around 4.5%. Sequences were derived from CD4+ or CD8+ T cells sorted from blood, sampled in a trial of the OX40 agonist ivuxolimab. These receptors were obtained from an adult with an advanced solid tumor such as melanoma, head and neck, liver or kidney cancer.

The V call is TRBV19, the J call TRBJ1-4; D not certain. The CDR3 loop spans 15 amino acids. V was trimmed by 5 bases and J by 3 bases, leaving 13 bases between them. CDR1 is LNHDA, CDR2 SQIVND, per germline (reference sequence). CDR3 in amino acids: CASSPRVSPNEKLFF. CDR3 bases: TGTGCCAGTAGTCCCCGAGTATCGCCTAATGAAAAACTGTTTTTT.

This CDR3 reads CASRTEPVSYNEQFF. CDR3 DNA sequence: TGTGCCAGCAGGACAGAACCCGTCTCCTACAATGAGCAGTTCTTC. The V gene is TRBV7-2, the J gene TRBJ2-1, with D possibly matching TRBD1 (5 bases). CDR3 length: 15 amino acids. Germline CDR1 reads SGHTA; CDR2 reads FQGNSA. V lost 6 bases, J lost 0 bases, and 12 bases lay in between. Full variable domain (outside the CDR3, taken from reference TRBV7-2 and TRBJ2-1): GAGVSQSPSNKVTEKGKDVELRCDPISGHTALYWYRQSLGQGLEFLIYFQGNSAPDKSGLPSDRFSAERTGGSVSTLTIQRTQQEDSAVYLCASRTEPVSYNEQFFGPGTRLTVL.

The CDR3: CASTLGVISYEQYF. The DNA for the CDR3 is TGTGCCAGCACCTTGGGGGTTATCTCCTACGAGCAGTACTTC. The chain has TRBV7-2 and TRBJ2-7; D assignment may be TRBD1 or TRBD2 (5 bases each). CDR3 length: 14 residues. The germline V gene encodes CDR1 SGHTA and CDR2 FQGNSA. Trimming cost V 7 bases and J 0 bases, with 13 bases left between them.

This chain uses TRBV29-1 with TRBJ2-7, with 7 bases that match TRBD2. Losses at the gene ends were 6 bases for V and 6 bases for J; bases not matched to a gene: 5. Germline loops: CDR1 SQVTM, CDR2 ANQGSEA. The CDR3 is made up of 11 amino acids. The CDR3 region is CSVPGGGEQYF. DNA for the CDR3: TGCAGCGTGCCGGGGGGAGGCGAGCAGTACTTC.

This chain joins TRBV19 and TRBJ2-4; no clear D. The germline V gene encodes CDR1 LNHDA and CDR2 SQIVND (reference sequence). V shed 6 bases and J shed 6 bases, with 12 bases lying between them. The CDR3 is 13 residues long. The CDR3 reads CASSVKAGNIQYF. CDR3 nucleotide sequence: TGTGCCAGTAGCGTCAAGGCCGGAAACATTCAGTACTTC.

The V call is TRBV18, the J call TRBJ1-4; tentative D call: TRBD1 (6 bases). Germline V CDR1 and CDR2: KGHSH, LQKENI. The CDR3 covers 16 residues. Trimming removed 4 bases at V and 1 base at J, with 13 bases between. CDR3 sequence (DNA): TGTGCCAGCTCACGGACACCCAGGGGAACTAATGAAAAACTGTTTTTT. This codes for CASSRTPRGTNEKLFF.

The chain employs TRBV4-3 and TRBJ2-3; D gene unclear. This CDR3 has 16 amino acids. Per germline, CDR1 LGHNA and CDR2 YSLEER. With 1 base removed from V and 0 bases from J, the gap between germline ends came to 11 bases. The CDR3 spells CASSQGADLSTDTQYF. The CDR3 region has the DNA TGCGCCAGCAGCCAAGGTGCGGACCTTAGCACAGATACGCAGTATTTT.

This chain uses TRBV6-5 with TRBJ2-5, with D unresolved. Germline lookup yields CDR1 MNHEY and CDR2 SVGAGI. This CDR3 is built from 14 residues. V was trimmed by 0 bases and J by 5 bases, leaving 10 bases between them. The CDR3 reads CASSYSAGRETQYF. CDR3 coding DNA: TGTGCCAGCAGTTACTCAGCCGGTCGGGAGACCCAGTACTTC.

Only one count was recorded for this clone. V usage is TRBV28 and J usage is TRBJ2-7; D remains ambiguous. With 2 bases removed from V and 1 base from J, the gap between germline ends came to 9 bases. This CDR3 is 14 amino acids long. Germline V gene sequence: CDR1 MDHEN, CDR2 SYDVKM. The DNA for the CDR3 is TGTGCCAGCAGTTTAGAATGGGGATCCTACGAGCAGTACTTC. It yields the protein CASSLEWGSYEQYF.

The J gene is TRBJ2-1, the V gene TRBV27; D is perhaps TRBD1 or TRBD2 (5 bases each). Germline V gene lookup returns CDR1 MNHEY and CDR2 SMNVEV (reference sequence). Trimming took 5 bases from V and 1 from J, leaving 15 bases between them. The CDR3 covers 16 residues. CDR3 protein: CASSPSHGGSYNEQFF. Written as DNA, the CDR3 is TGTGCCAGCAGTCCCAGCCATGGGGGTTCCTACAATGAGCAGTTCTTC.

The chain joins TRBV7-2 to TRBJ2-1; 7 positions agree with TRBD1. V shed 5 bases, J shed 0 bases, and the junction held 7 bases outside the gene matches. The CDR3 extends over 16 amino acids. Germline CDR1 SGHTA, CDR2 FQGNSA. CDR3 residues: CASSGRQGSSYNEQFF. The CDR3 nucleotides are TGTGCCAGCAGCGGACGACAGGGAAGCTCCTACAATGAGCAGTTCTTC.

The V call is TRBV29-1, the J call TRBJ1-2, with TRBD1 as a possible D gene (5 bases). Per the germline V gene, CDR1 is SQVTM and CDR2 is ANQGSEA. This CDR3 has 16 amino acids. V lost 0 bases to trimming and J lost 4 bases, with 18 bases between them. CDR3 protein: CSVEDPNRLRSYGYTF. In DNA, the CDR3 is TGCAGCGTTGAAGATCCTAACAGGCTAAGAAGCTATGGCTACACCTTC.

This chain uses TRBV28 with TRBJ1-2; 7 nucleotides line up with TRBD1. CDR3 length equals 14 residues. Per germline, CDR1 MDHEN and CDR2 SYDVKM. The V gene end was trimmed by 6 bases and the J gene end by 8 bases; junction bases not matched to a gene: 12. CDR3 coding DNA: TGTGCCAGCAGCGTTACACAAGGGGGCGTAGGCTACACCTTC. It is translated as CASSVTQGGVGYTF.

This clone was counted between two and nine times. The genes are TRBV6-5 and TRBJ2-5; 7 bases match TRBD1. V shed 2 bases, J shed 5 bases, and the junction held 5 bases outside the gene matches. Germline values: CDR1 MNHEY, CDR2 SVGAGI. The CDR3 loop spans 14 amino acids. Written as DNA, the CDR3 is TGTGCCAGCAGTTACCTAGGGGGCAGGGAGACCCAGTACTTC. This codes for CASSYLGGRETQYF.

This rearrangement joins TRBV18 to TRBJ1-1; 7 nucleotides align to TRBD1. Germline values: CDR1 KGHSH, CDR2 LQKENI. This CDR3 contains 16 residues. Trimming cost V 6 bases and J 1 base; bases outside gene matches: 11. The CDR3 DNA reads TGTGCCAGCTCCGTATCCGGGACAGCTAGGAACACTGAAGCTTTCTTT. It encodes CASSVSGTARNTEAFF.

The rearrangement uses TRBV19 and TRBJ2-4, with D perhaps matching TRBD1 (6 bases). Germline CDR1 reads LNHDA; CDR2 reads SQIVND (reference sequence). CDR3 length: 13 amino acids. The V end was cut by 4 bases, the J end by 10 bases, with 14 bases between. The chain's CDR3 is CASSTGHRVIQYF. The CDR3 DNA reads TGTGCCAGTAGTACGGGACATCGGGTGATTCAGTACTTC.

V is TRBV29-1 and J is TRBJ1-4; TRBD1 matches at 7 bases. The CDR3 is made up of 13 amino acids. Germline-derived CDR1 and CDR2 are SQVTM and ANQGSEA. With V trimmed by 3 bases and J by 5 bases, 3 bases remained unmatched. The CDR3 region has the DNA TGCAGCGTTGAGGGACAGCCAAATGAAAAACTGTTTTTT. Its translation: CSVEGQPNEKLFF.

This chain uses TRBV5-1 with TRBJ1-1; the D gene is possibly TRBD1 (5 bases). V was cut by 0 bases and J by 1 base, with 10 bases left in between. The germline V gene has CDR1 SGHRS and CDR2 YFSETQ. This CDR3 region has 15 residues. In DNA form, the CDR3 reads TGCGCCAGCAGCTTGGCGGGAGGGGAGAACACTGAAGCTTTCTTT. Translation: CASSLAGGENTEAFF. Full variable domain (missing parts from reference TRBV5-1 and TRBJ1-1): KAGVTQTPRYLIKTRGQQVTLSCSPISGHRSVSWYQQTPGQGLQFLFEYFSETQRNKGNFPGRFSGRQFSNSRSEMNVSTLELGDSALYLCASSLAGGENTEAFFGQGTRLTVV.

CDR3 residues: CASSRGTGPEGTGELFF. CDR3 sequence (DNA): TGTGCCAGCTCCAGGGGGACAGGCCCCGAGGGAACCGGGGAGCTGTTTTTT. V usage is TRBV2 and J usage is TRBJ2-2, with TRBD1 identical over 8 bases. Germline CDR1 SNHLY, CDR2 FYNNEI. Losses at the gene ends were 8 bases for V and 5 bases for J; bases not matched to a gene: 16. This CDR3 has 17 amino acids.

The J gene is TRBJ1-2, the V gene TRBV6-5, with TRBD1 identical over 7 bases. The CDR3 covers 14 residues. CDR1 is MNHEY and CDR2 is SVGAGI in the germline V gene. The V and J ends lost 0 bases and 8 bases, in that order; junction bases with no gene match: 6. The CDR3 is CASSYSPDRKGYTF. The CDR3 bases are TGTGCCAGCAGTTACTCTCCGGACAGGAAGGGCTACACCTTC.

The chain is built from TRBV6-6 and TRBJ1-2; D may be TRBD1 (5 bases). Between the trimmed V and J ends, which lost 6 bases and 3 bases, there was a span of 17 bases. From germline, CDR1 is MNHNY and CDR2 SVGAGI (reference sequence). This CDR3 has 15 amino acids. CDR3 DNA: TGTGCCAGCAGCCCCCGGACACGAAGGGACTATGGCTACACCTTC. This sequence encodes CASSPRTRRDYGYTF.

V and J are TRBV11-2 and TRBJ2-7; the match to TRBD2 covers 9 bases. This CDR3 has 18 amino acids. Germline CDR1 reads SGHAT; CDR2 reads FQNNGV. The J segment lost 6 bases and the V segment lost 0 bases, leaving 15 bases of the junction unmatched. The CDR3 DNA follows: TGTGCCAGCAGCTTAGATCTTTTAGCGGGAGCTTCGCCGGGCGAGCAGTACTTC. As protein: CASSLDLLAGASPGEQYF.

Details on this clone: This sample includes further DNA sequences coding for the same CDR3. The chain has TRBV14 and TRBJ1-1; D gene unclear. Per germline, CDR1 SGHDN and CDR2 FVKESK. This CDR3 is 14 amino acids long. Trimming removed 1 base at V and 0 bases at J, with 6 bases between. The CDR3 sequence: CASSQAGMNTEAFF. The CDR3 nucleotides are TGTGCCAGCAGCCAAGCAGGCATGAACACTGAAGCTTTCTTT.

This chain links TRBV2 with TRBJ1-1; D is undetermined. The CDR3 length is 16 residues. Trimming removed 6 bases from V and 2 bases from J, with 19 bases in between. Germline CDR1 reads SNHLY; CDR2 reads FYNNEI. CDR3 sequence (DNA): TGTGCCAGCAGCCCCAATGGCCGGATATCCAACACTGAAGCTTTCTTT. Translated, it gives CASSPNGRISNTEAFF.

The J gene is TRBJ2-3, the V gene TRBV5-4; no clear D gene. V lost 0 bases and J lost 1, with 9 bases in between. This CDR3 has 15 amino acids. Germline assignment: CDR1 SGHNT and CDR2 YYREEE (reference sequence). The CDR3 bases are TGTGCCAGCAGCTTGGGCGGACCAGGCACAGATACGCAGTATTTT. It yields the protein CASSLGGPGTDTQYF.

In its sample, this clone is medium-sized. J is TRBJ2-2 and V is TRBV7-2, with TRBD2 matching 7 bases. With 2 bases clipped from V and 7 bases from J, the junction kept 7 bases outside the gene matches. CDR3 length: 15 amino acids. Germline CDR1 SGHTA, CDR2 FQGNSA. The CDR3 DNA reads TGTGCCAGCAGCTTAACTGGGACTAAGGGCGGGGAGCTGTTTTTT. Translating it yields CASSLTGTKGGELFF. Filled out from reference TRBV7-2 and TRBJ2-2, the complete variable domain reads GAGVSQSPSNKVTEKGKDVELRCDPISGHTALYWYRQSLGQGLEFLIYFQGNSAPDKSGLPSDRFSAERTGGSVSTLTIQRTQQEDSAVYLCASSLTGTKGGELFFGEGSRLTVL.

The chain employs TRBV27 and TRBJ2-1; TRBD1 aligns across 8 bases. The V gene's germline CDR1 is MNHEY and CDR2 SMNVEV (reference sequence). After removal of 4 bases from V and 1 base from J, the junction contained 9 bases not matched to a gene. The CDR3 runs 17 residues. CDR3 nucleotide sequence: TGTGCCAGCAGTTCGAAAAAACAGGGGGAATCCTACAATGAGCAGTTCTTC. This encodes CASSSKKQGESYNEQFF.

V is TRBV7-6 and J is TRBJ1-1; 10 bases line up with TRBD1. V lost 5 bases, J lost 5 bases, and 11 bases stayed unmatched. The length of the CDR3 is 16 residues. From germline, CDR1 is SGHVS and CDR2 FNYEAQ. The CDR3 loop is CASSRVDRTGGTEAFF. CDR3 bases: TGTGCCAGCAGCCGAGTTGATAGGACAGGGGGAACTGAAGCTTTCTTT.

The chain carries TRBV7-3 and TRBJ2-7, with 8 bases lining up with TRBD1. Germline CDR1 and CDR2: SGHTA and FQGTGA. The trim removed 8 bases at V and 1 base at J, leaving 4 bases unmatched. This CDR3 is built from 13 residues. The DNA of the CDR3 is TGTGCCAGCGGGCGACAGGGGTCCTACGAGCAGTACTTC. This sequence encodes CASGRQGSYEQYF.

This clone was detected a few times. This chain connects TRBV9 to TRBJ1-4, with D hard to call. Germline CDR1 SGDLS, CDR2 YYNGEE. The ends were cut back, 5 bases at V and 8 bases at J, with 13 bases in the middle. CDR3 length equals 13 residues. The CDR3 reads CASSSYPGEKLFF. The CDR3 bases are TGTGCCAGCAGTTCATACCCCGGAGAAAAACTGTTTTTT.

The genes are TRBV9 and TRBJ2-7; TRBD2 aligns across 13 bases. The germline gives CDR1 SGDLS, CDR2 YYNGEE. The V segment lost 5 bases and the J segment 2 bases; nucleotides outside the gene matches: 7. The CDR3 has 16 residues. The CDR3 nucleotides read TGTGCCAGCAGTGGGACTAGCGGGACAGAAGCCTACGAGCAGTACTTC. Translating it yields CASSGTSGTEAYEQYF.

The rearrangement uses TRBV14 and TRBJ1-5; 8 bases are shared with TRBD1. With V trimmed by 4 bases and J by 2 bases, 4 bases remained unmatched. This CDR3 contains 15 residues. The germline V gene encodes CDR1 SGHDN and CDR2 FVKESK. The CDR3 DNA reads TGTGCCAGCAGCCCAGGACAGGGCGGCAATCAGCCCCAGCATTTT. This sequence encodes CASSPGQGGNQPQHF.